Listed below are T cell receptor beta chains from one sample, sequenced in a study of blood T cells in healthy people across ages. TCRdb recomputed calls from the 5' RACE reads with MiXCR, one row per CDR3 protein. This table holds about 1,800,000 distinct CDR3 sequences, over 25% found once. The sample consisted of blood. The receptors here all came from a woman in her twenties or thirties in good health. The CDR3 runs from the conserved cysteine through the conserved F or W. The D gene is left open where the match is weak. Clone size, where shown, is once, few, many, or a class for clones that have expanded.

clone_size: -
d_call: -
j_call: TRBJ2-7
v_call: TRBV20-1
cdr3_nt: TGCAGTGCTAAGTTAGCACTAGCACCGTACGAGCAGTACTTC
cdr3_aa: CSAKLALAPYEQYF

clone_size: few
d_call: TRBD2
j_call: TRBJ2-2
v_call: TRBV20-1
cdr3_nt: TGCAGTGCTAGACCCGGGACTAGCGGGGGCGGGGAGCTGTTTTTT
cdr3_aa: CSARPGTSGGGELFF

clone_size: few
d_call: TRBD1
j_call: TRBJ1-5
v_call: TRBV19
cdr3_nt: TGTGCCAGCAGACAGGGGAGAATATCTAATCAGCCCCAGCATTTT
cdr3_aa: CASRQGRISNQPQHF

clone_size: -
d_call: -
j_call: TRBJ1-2
v_call: TRBV29-1
cdr3_nt: TGCAGCGCCCCGGGCCAGGACTATGGCTACACCTTC
cdr3_aa: CSAPGQDYGYTF

clone_size: few
d_call: -
j_call: TRBJ1-5
v_call: TRBV5-1
cdr3_nt: TGCGCCAGCAGCACGGGGGACGGCAATCAGCCCCAGCATTTT
cdr3_aa: CASSTGDGNQPQHF

clone_size: many
d_call: TRBD1
j_call: TRBJ2-7
v_call: TRBV5-6
cdr3_nt: TGTGCCAGCAGTTCGGGGACAGGGGGCGAGCAGTACTTC
cdr3_aa: CASSSGTGGEQYF

clone_size: -
d_call: -
j_call: TRBJ2-5
v_call: TRBV5-1
cdr3_nt: TGCGCCAGCAGCTTTTCGACAGGACAAGAGACCCAGTACTTC
cdr3_aa: CASSFSTGQETQYF

clone_size: -
d_call: -
j_call: TRBJ2-3
v_call: TRBV25-1
cdr3_nt: TGTGCCAGCAGTGAATATAAGTTAGCGGATACGCAGTATTTT
cdr3_aa: CASSEYKLADTQYF

clone_size: few
d_call: -
j_call: TRBJ2-1
v_call: TRBV12-3/TRBV12-4
cdr3_nt: TGTGCCAGCAGTTTGCTAAGGGGTCCCAAAAATGAGCAGTTCTTC
cdr3_aa: CASSLLRGPKNEQFF

clone_size: -
d_call: -
j_call: TRBJ2-7
v_call: TRBV9
cdr3_nt: TGTGTCAGCTCCGGGGCGGGAACCTACGAGCAGTACTTC
cdr3_aa: CVSSGAGTYEQYF

clone_size: few
d_call: -
j_call: TRBJ2-3
v_call: TRBV5-1
cdr3_nt: TGCGCCAGCACCTGGGGGTTGATAGCCATGACAGATACGCAGTATTTT
cdr3_aa: CASTWGLIAMTDTQYF

clone_size: -
d_call: -
j_call: TRBJ2-1
v_call: TRBV7-6
cdr3_nt: TGTGCCAGCAGCTTAGGGACCCAAACCTACAATGAGCAGTTCTTC
cdr3_aa: CASSLGTQTYNEQFF

clone_size: -
d_call: -
j_call: TRBJ2-1
v_call: TRBV7-3
cdr3_nt: TGTGCCAGCAGCCCTCAAGCGACGATCGACTACAATGAGCAGTTCTTC
cdr3_aa: CASSPQATIDYNEQFF

clone_size: few
d_call: TRBD1
j_call: TRBJ2-1
v_call: TRBV20-1
cdr3_nt: TGCAGTGCTAGAGGTCCGACAGGGGGCGCGGACAATGAGCAGTTCTTC
cdr3_aa: CSARGPTGGADNEQFF

clone_size: few
d_call: -
j_call: TRBJ2-3
v_call: TRBV12-3/TRBV12-4
cdr3_nt: TGTGCCAGCAGATTCAGGGGAAGCGGCACAGATACGCAGTATTTT
cdr3_aa: CASRFRGSGTDTQYF

clone_size: -
d_call: -
j_call: TRBJ1-1
v_call: TRBV29-1
cdr3_nt: TGCAGCGTTGCCCTAGGGCCACAGGGACACACTGAAGCTTTCTTT
cdr3_aa: CSVALGPQGHTEAFF

clone_size: -
d_call: TRBD1
j_call: TRBJ2-1
v_call: TRBV12-3/TRBV12-4
cdr3_nt: TGTGCCAGCAGTAAGACAGGGGTTGAGCAGTTCTTC
cdr3_aa: CASSKTGVEQFF

clone_size: few
d_call: TRBD2
j_call: TRBJ2-1
v_call: TRBV9
cdr3_nt: TGTGCCAGCAGCGTAGGGGGTAGCGGGGGGGCCGGGTACAATGAGCAGTTCTTC
cdr3_aa: CASSVGGSGGAGYNEQFF

clone_size: few
d_call: TRBD1
j_call: TRBJ2-3
v_call: TRBV6-5
cdr3_nt: TGTGCCAGCACCGACAGGGGAGAGAGGGATACGCAGTATTTT
cdr3_aa: CASTDRGERDTQYF

clone_size: many
d_call: -
j_call: TRBJ2-1
v_call: TRBV7-2
cdr3_nt: TGTGCCAGCAGCCCGGTGTTTGGACGGAATGAGCAGTTCTTC
cdr3_aa: CASSPVFGRNEQFF

clone_size: few
d_call: TRBD2
j_call: TRBJ2-7
v_call: TRBV20-1
cdr3_nt: TGCAGTGCTAGAGATATGATAGCGGGACCGTACGAGCAGTACTTC
cdr3_aa: CSARDMIAGPYEQYF

clone_size: few
d_call: -
j_call: TRBJ1-1
v_call: TRBV7-9
cdr3_nt: TGTGCCAGCAGCAACTCGACAGGTTTAAACACTGAAGCTTTCTTT
cdr3_aa: CASSNSTGLNTEAFF

clone_size: -
d_call: -
j_call: TRBJ2-1
v_call: TRBV18
cdr3_nt: TGTGCCAGCTCACCCCGGTCAGGGGTCGGTGAGCAGTTCTTC
cdr3_aa: CASSPRSGVGEQFF

clone_size: -
d_call: -
j_call: TRBJ2-1
v_call: TRBV28
cdr3_nt: TGTGCCAGCAGTTTTTTAAAGGGGAGGTTCGAGCAGTTCTTC
cdr3_aa: CASSFLKGRFEQFF

clone_size: -
d_call: -
j_call: TRBJ2-6
v_call: TRBV5-6
cdr3_nt: TGTGCCAGCAGCTTGGACGAGTCGTACTCTGGGGCCAACGTCCTGACTTTC
cdr3_aa: CASSLDESYSGANVLTF

clone_size: many
d_call: -
j_call: TRBJ2-4
v_call: TRBV6-2/TRBV6-3
cdr3_nt: TGTGCCAGCAGAGATCGACTAGAAAACATTCAGTACTTC
cdr3_aa: CASRDRLENIQYF

clone_size: few
d_call: -
j_call: TRBJ2-5
v_call: TRBV27
cdr3_nt: TGTGCCAGCAGTTCTCGTCGGACCATCCAAGAGACCCAGTACTTC
cdr3_aa: CASSSRRTIQETQYF

clone_size: few
d_call: -
j_call: TRBJ1-1
v_call: TRBV20-1
cdr3_nt: TGCAGTGCTAGAGAGGGCGGGCGCACTGAAGCTTTCTTT
cdr3_aa: CSAREGGRTEAFF

clone_size: -
d_call: -
j_call: TRBJ1-1
v_call: TRBV5-4
cdr3_nt: TGTGCCAGCAGCGCGAAGCAAGGGGCTGGGAACACTGAAGCTTTCTTT
cdr3_aa: CASSAKQGAGNTEAFF

clone_size: few
d_call: -
j_call: TRBJ2-1
v_call: TRBV12-3/TRBV12-4
cdr3_nt: TGTGCCAGCAATCTCCTAGCGTCGAAGGTCAATGAGCAGTTCTTC
cdr3_aa: CASNLLASKVNEQFF

clone_size: -
d_call: TRBD2
j_call: TRBJ2-1
v_call: TRBV2
cdr3_nt: TGTGCCAGCAGTGTAGGGCTAGCGGGCCGCCGGTTCTTC
cdr3_aa: CASSVGLAGRRFF

clone_size: -
d_call: TRBD1
j_call: TRBJ1-2
v_call: TRBV27
cdr3_nt: TGTGCCAGCAGTTTATCGAAGGGACAGGCCTCCATCTATGGCTACACCTTC
cdr3_aa: CASSLSKGQASIYGYTF

clone_size: few
d_call: TRBD1
j_call: TRBJ2-7
v_call: TRBV20-1
cdr3_nt: TGCAGTGCTAGATTGGGGGACAGCTCCTACGAGCAGTACTTC
cdr3_aa: CSARLGDSSYEQYF

clone_size: -
d_call: -
j_call: TRBJ2-5
v_call: TRBV5-1
cdr3_nt: TGCGCCAGCAGCTCCTCCGGGTTACAAGAGACCCAGTACTTC
cdr3_aa: CASSSSGLQETQYF

clone_size: -
d_call: -
j_call: TRBJ1-6
v_call: TRBV6-5
cdr3_nt: TGTGCCAGCAGTTACGGGGGGGAGTCACCCCTCCACTTT
cdr3_aa: CASSYGGESPLHF

clone_size: many
d_call: TRBD1
j_call: TRBJ2-7
v_call: TRBV5-6
cdr3_nt: TGTGCCAGCAGCCCGGTGGGGACAGGGTTCTACGAGCAGTACTTC
cdr3_aa: CASSPVGTGFYEQYF

clone_size: many
d_call: -
j_call: TRBJ2-4
v_call: TRBV20-1
cdr3_nt: TGCAGTGCCTCTGGAGGAAGGGGCAAAAACATTCAGTACTTC
cdr3_aa: CSASGGRGKNIQYF

clone_size: few
d_call: -
j_call: TRBJ1-2
v_call: TRBV12-3/TRBV12-4
cdr3_nt: TGTGCCAGCAGTCCGGACGAGGCTCGGGGCTACACCTTC
cdr3_aa: CASSPDEARGYTF